This T cell receptor (beta chain) was retrieved from a study of blood T cell repertoires in COVID-19. Generated by immunoSEQ multiplex PCR, the TCRdb table keeps only in-frame clones and is missing some. The sample lists more than 45,000 clones; 70% to 90% were seen once. CDR1 and CDR2 (germline): MGHDK, SYGVNS. Deletions cut 4 bases from V and 8 bases from J, with 8 bases between. The CDR3 has 11 residues. The origin of this receptor is a human donor in a cohort sampled during active COVID-19. This rearrangement joins TRBV25-1 to TRBJ1-1, with D tentatively TRBD1 (5 bases). The specimen was peripheral blood. CDR3 sequence: CASSGYREAFF. CDR3 sequence (DNA): TGTGCCAGCAGTGGCTACAGGGAAGCTTTCTTT.